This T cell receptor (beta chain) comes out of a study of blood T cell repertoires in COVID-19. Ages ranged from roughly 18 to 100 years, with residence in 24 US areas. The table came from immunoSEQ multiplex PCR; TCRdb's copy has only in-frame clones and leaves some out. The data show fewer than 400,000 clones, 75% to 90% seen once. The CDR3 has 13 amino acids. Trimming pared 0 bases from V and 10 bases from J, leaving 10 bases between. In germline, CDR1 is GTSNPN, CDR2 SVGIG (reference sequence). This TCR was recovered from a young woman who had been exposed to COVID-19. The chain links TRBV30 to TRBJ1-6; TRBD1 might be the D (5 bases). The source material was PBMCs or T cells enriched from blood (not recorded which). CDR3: CAWSVTRGSPLHF. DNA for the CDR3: TGTGCCTGGAGTGTAACGCGGGGGTCACCCCTCCACTTT. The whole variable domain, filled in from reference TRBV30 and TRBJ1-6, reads SQTIHQWPATLVQPVGSPLSLECTVEGTSNPNLYWYRQAAGRGLQLLFYSVGIGQISSEVPQNLSASRPQDRQFILSSKKLLLSDSGFYLCAWSVTRGSPLHFGNGTRLTVT.